This is a list of T cell receptor beta chains from one sample in a study of blood T cell repertoires in COVID-19. Sequencing was performed with immunoSEQ multiplex PCR; in TCRdb, only in-frame clones are kept and a portion is missing. The table records about 430,000 clones, 88% of them present only once. Material for sequencing was PBMCs or T cells enriched from blood (not recorded which). The receptors were sampled from a woman between 18 and 30 years old who had been exposed to COVID-19. The CDR3 runs from the conserved cysteine through the conserved F or W. Each record gives: J gene, V gene, CDR3 protein.

TRBJ1-5 | TRBV7-6 | CASSLAVGQGNQPQHF
TRBJ1-5 | TRBV7-8 | CASNSGGNQPQHF
TRBJ2-1 | TRBV5-1 | CASSKRTSQGNEQFF
TRBJ1-1 | TRBV12-3/TRBV12-4 | CASSWDRVIAFF
TRBJ1-4 | TRBV7-6 | CASSEDGQGDNEKLFF
TRBJ2-7 | TRBV27 | CASSLPGLEGYEQYF
TRBJ2-1 | TRBV29-1 | CSVEGGGTSLYEQFF
TRBJ1-1 | TRBV28 | CASSLPGQGMPNTEAFF
TRBJ1-2 | TRBV18 | CASSPTTGVGYTF
TRBJ2-7 | TRBV18 | CASSPPLQEGYEQYF
TRBJ1-2 | TRBV6-5 | CASRGTALYGYTF